These T cell receptor beta chains were read from a single sample in a study of cytomegalovirus exposure and HLA in healthy donors. TCRdb keeps only in-frame clones here, not all; method: immunoSEQ multiplex PCR. The sample lists roughly 200,000 clones, approximately 90% occurring once. The sequenced sample consisted of PBMCs. The receptors stem from a woman aged 18-29 years in good health and CMV-seronegative. The CDR3 runs from the conserved cysteine through the conserved F or W. D genes are given only for firm matches. The size of a clone is reported for some rows only, either as once, few or many, or as a class for expanded clones.

DNA: TGCGCCAGCAGCCGCCAGGGGGCTCGTGAAAAACTGTTTTTT; CDR3: CASSRQGAREKLFF; V: TRBV4-3; size: -; J: TRBJ1-4; D: TRBD1
DNA: TGTGCCAGCAGCTTGGAGGGACAGCCTTACACTGAAGCTTTCTTT; CDR3: CASSLEGQPYTEAFF; V: TRBV5-8; size: -; J: TRBJ1-1; D: TRBD1
DNA: TGTGCCAGCAGCTTATACGGGGACTATGGCTACACCTTC; CDR3: CASSLYGDYGYTF; V: TRBV7-9; size: few; J: TRBJ1-2; D: -
DNA: TGTGCCAGCAGTGAATGGGGACAAAAGATTCAAGAGACCCAGTACTTC; CDR3: CASSEWGQKIQETQYF; V: TRBV6-1; size: -; J: TRBJ2-5; D: -
DNA: TGTGCCAGCGGTTTATGGCAGGCTGGGGGCTACACCTTC; CDR3: CASGLWQAGGYTF; V: TRBV27; size: -; J: TRBJ1-2; D: -
DNA: TGTGCCACTCAGCCCGGGGTGTGGGAGTATTCACCCCTCCACTTT; CDR3: CATQPGVWEYSPLHF; V: TRBV6-1; size: -; J: TRBJ1-6; D: -
DNA: TGTGCCAGCAGTTTAGCCTCCCACTCCGCCAGGGTCTACGAGCAGTACTTC; CDR3: CASSLASHSARVYEQYF; V: TRBV27; size: -; J: TRBJ2-7; D: -
DNA: TGTGCCAGCAGCCCCCTAGGACTAACGAACACCGGGGAGCTGTTTTTT; CDR3: CASSPLGLTNTGELFF; V: TRBV9; size: -; J: TRBJ2-2; D: -
DNA: TGCGCCAGCAGTCAATCGAGGGGACAGGGGGACGAGCTAGCCAAAAACATTCAGTACTTC; CDR3: CASSQSRGQGDELAKNIQYF; V: TRBV23-1; size: -; J: TRBJ2-4; D: TRBD1
DNA: TGCGCCTCATTCTCGGGATTCAACGTCCTGACTTTC; CDR3: CASFSGFNVLTF; V: TRBV23-1; size: -; J: TRBJ2-6; D: -
DNA: TGCGCCAGCAGCTTGGATCCAGACAATGAGCAGTTCTTC; CDR3: CASSLDPDNEQFF; V: TRBV5-1; size: -; J: TRBJ2-1; D: -
DNA: TGTGCCTGGACGACCGGGACAGGGGGCACTAATGAAAAACTGTTTTTT; CDR3: CAWTTGTGGTNEKLFF; V: TRBV30; size: -; J: TRBJ1-4; D: TRBD1
DNA: TGTGCCGGCAAACTAGCGGGGCATTACGAGCAGTACTTC; CDR3: CAGKLAGHYEQYF; V: TRBV11-2; size: -; J: TRBJ2-7; D: TRBD2
DNA: TGCGCCAGCACCCTGGACAGGGCAGGCGGCTACACCTTC; CDR3: CASTLDRAGGYTF; V: TRBV5-1; size: once; J: TRBJ1-2; D: TRBD1
DNA: TGCAGTGCCGAGCGGGGCGAGCAGTACTTC; CDR3: CSAERGEQYF; V: TRBV20-1; size: -; J: TRBJ2-7; D: TRBD2
DNA: TGTGCCAGCAGCTTAGCGCGAGTTGGACAAAGGCAGTACTTC; CDR3: CASSLARVGQRQYF; V: TRBV7-8; size: -; J: TRBJ2-7; D: -
DNA: TGCGCCAGCAGCTTACCAGACAGGACCGGTGGCTACACCTTC; CDR3: CASSLPDRTGGYTF; V: TRBV5-1; size: -; J: TRBJ1-2; D: -
DNA: TGTGCCAGCAGCCCCGGGGGAGATCAGCCCCAGCATTTT; CDR3: CASSPGGDQPQHF; V: TRBV7-9; size: -; J: TRBJ1-5; D: -